The T cell receptor (beta chain) described here comes from a study of early T cells in non-severe SARS-CoV-2 infection. Study findings and constraints: The study's VDJdb matching favored anti-spike CD8 responses and missed private and CD4 specificities.

This clonotype was seen at least ten times. Its target is not known. The CDR3 totals 16 residues. V lost 2 bases to trimming and J lost 5 bases; unmatched junction nucleotides: 9. Germline loops: CDR1 SGHRS, CDR2 YFSETQ. Researchers tagged individual cDNA molecules with unique molecular identifiers. Each CDR3 protein gets one entry after TCRdb re-called the 5' RACE reads with MiXCR. The profile shows about 66,000 distinct CDR3 sequences, around 13% of them singletons. J is TRBJ2-2 and V is TRBV5-1; 7 nucleotides match TRBD2. Sample: whole blood. The sequence derives from an adult who was a healthcare worker with PCR-confirmed SARS-CoV-2 infection or an uninfected control (not recorded which). The CDR3 protein is CASSLGAGSRTGELFF. Here the CDR3 DNA reads TGCGCCAGCAGCTTAGGAGCGGGATCGAGAACCGGGGAGCTGTTTTTT.